Below are 28 T cell receptor beta chains sequenced from a single sample in a study of sequential checkpoint blockade in melanoma. Treatment defined: randomized to nivolumab then ipilimumab (arm A) or the reverse (arm B). Assay used: immunoSEQ multiplex PCR; TCRdb lists only in-frame clones, some missing. This sample yields roughly 20,000 clones, of which roughly four fifths are seen a single time; under 65% belongs to the top ten. Sample: CD8+ T cells sorted from blood (inferred from file names), taken from a patient given nivolumab and ipilimumab in sequence. The receptors come from a human donor with melanoma.

With regard to this clone: Mismatch with germline at one junction end may stem from a read error. This chain uses TRBV7-7 with TRBJ2-1; 14 positions match TRBD2. CDR3 length equals 18 residues. CDR1 is SSHAT, CDR2 FNYEAQ, per germline (reference sequence). CDR3 in DNA: TGTGCTAGCAGCTTAGCCCCGGGACTAGCGGGGGAGGGCAATGAGCAGTTCTTC. This encodes CASSLAPGLAGEGNEQFF.

This chain uses TRBV2 with TRBJ1-1; D uncertain. Germline CDR1 reads SNHLY; CDR2 reads FYNNEI. The CDR3 is 11 amino acids. This CDR3 is CATGVNTEAFF. The CDR3 coding sequence is TGTGCAACCGGGGTAAACACTGAAGCTTTCTTT.

The chain employs TRBV2 and TRBJ2-3; TRBD2 agrees at 8 bases. The CDR3 runs to 13 residues. Germline CDR1 SNHLY, CDR2 FYNNEI. V gave up 7 bases and J gave up 6 bases; unmatched junction bases: 6. The CDR3 sequence: CASKATGGDTQYF. Written as DNA, the CDR3 is TGTGCCAGCAAGGCCACGGGGGGGGATACGCAGTATTTT.

This clone was observed a few times. The V and J genes are TRBV7-8 and TRBJ1-3; D ambiguous. Germline-derived CDR1 and CDR2 are SGHVS and FQNEAQ. The CDR3 is made up of 15 amino acids. Trimming shortened V by 2 bases and J by 0 bases, and 8 bases separated the two germline ends. The CDR3 sequence: CASSLIQHSGNTIYF. Here the CDR3 DNA reads TGTGCCAGCAGCTTAATACAGCACTCTGGAAACACCATATATTTT. Combining the CDR3 with reference TRBV7-8 and TRBJ1-3 gives the whole variable domain GAGVSQSPRYKVAKRGQDVALRCDPISGHVSLFWYQQALGQGPEFLTYFQNEAQLDKSGLPSDRFFAERPEGSVSTLKIQRTQQEDSAVYLCASSLIQHSGNTIYFGEGSWLTVV.

The chain uses TRBV4-1 and TRBJ1-2; TRBD1 agrees at 8 bases. Germline V gene sequence: CDR1 MGHRA, CDR2 YSYEKL. CDR3 length: 15 amino acids. J lost 6 bases, V lost 4 bases, and 10 bases had no gene match. The CDR3 DNA reads TGCGCCAGCAGCCTAGGAGGACAGGGCGGCGATGGCTACACCTTC. Its protein product is CASSLGGQGGDGYTF.

The genes are TRBV5-6 and TRBJ2-7, with 7 bases identical to TRBD2. V lost 5 bases and J lost 0; bases outside the gene matches: 5. This CDR3 spans 14 amino acids. Germline-derived CDR1 and CDR2 are SGHDT and YYEEEE. The CDR3 region is CASSFGGSSYEQYF. The CDR3 coding sequence is TGTGCCAGCAGTTTCGGGGGGAGCTCCTACGAGCAGTACTTC.

The chain carries TRBV10-2 and TRBJ1-2; maybe TRBD1 (6 bases). Germline lookup yields CDR1 WSHSY and CDR2 SAAADI. This CDR3 contains 13 residues. With 8 bases removed from V and 0 bases from J, the gap between germline ends came to 10 bases. CDR3 coding DNA: TGCGCCAGCTCCTGGACAGCTAACTATGGCTACACCTTC. Protein sequence: CASSWTANYGYTF.

This clone showed up just once. The rearrangement joins TRBV6-5 to TRBJ1-2; D is unclear. V lost 0 bases and J 0 bases, leaving 8 bases between the germline ends. The CDR3 is 15 residues long. Per germline, CDR1 MNHEY and CDR2 SVGAGI. CDR3 residues: CASSYSTGTNYGYTF. The CDR3 nucleotides read TGTGCCAGCAGTTACTCGACCGGGACTAACTATGGCTACACCTTC.

The V call is TRBV7-2, the J call TRBJ2-5, with a weak D call TRBD2 (6 bases). V lost 5 bases, J lost 5 bases, and 21 bases lay in between. From germline, CDR1 is SGHTA and CDR2 FQGNSA. The CDR3 spans 16 residues. CDR3 loop: CASSTRGPGLWETQYF. CDR3 DNA: TGTGCCAGCAGCACAAGAGGTCCGGGACTTTGGGAGACCCAGTACTTC.

The chain joins TRBV29-1 to TRBJ2-7; perhaps TRBD1 as D (5 bases). With 4 bases removed from V and 3 bases from J, the gap between germline ends came to 13 bases. This CDR3 is 13 amino acids long. Germline assignment: CDR1 SQVTM and CDR2 ANQGSEA. This CDR3 reads CSVAQGGLYEQYF. As DNA, the CDR3 is TGCAGCGTTGCCCAGGGCGGCCTCTACGAGCAGTACTTC.

With regard to this clone: Other nucleotide sequences from this sample produce the same CDR3. The chain employs TRBV7-9 and TRBJ2-1; weak D call: TRBD2 (7 bases). This CDR3 is built from 18 residues. The V end was cut by 4 bases, the J end by 9 bases, with 28 bases between. Per the germline V gene, CDR1 is SEHNR and CDR2 is FQNEAQ (reference sequence). CDR3 amino acids: CASSSPPGLGGWSGEQFF. In nucleotides, the CDR3 is TGTGCCAGCAGCTCACCGCCCGGACTAGGGGGTTGGTCGGGTGAGCAGTTCTTC. Full variable domain (remainder filled in from reference TRBV7-9 and TRBJ2-1): DTGVSQNPRHKITKRGQNVTFRCDPISEHNRLYWYRQTLGQGPEFLTYFQNEAQLEKSRLLSDRFSAERPKGSFSTLEIQRTEQGDSAMYLCASSSPPGLGGWSGEQFFGPGTRLTVL.

The chain couples TRBV5-1 to TRBJ1-2; no definite D call. Germline lookup yields CDR1 SGHRS and CDR2 YFSETQ. The CDR3 contains 15 residues. Trimming left V 0 bases short and J 6 bases short, with 15 bases between. The CDR3 reads CASSLDSPDTNGYTF. The CDR3, as DNA: TGCGCCAGCAGCTTGGACAGCCCAGATACCAATGGCTACACCTTC.

The CDR3 DNA reads TGTGCCATCCGCAAACAAATAGCCAGTGGGTACCAAGAGACCCAGTACTTC. Encoded protein: CAIRKQIASGYQETQYF. The V and J genes are TRBV28 and TRBJ2-5; D remains ambiguous. V was shortened by 10 bases and J by 0 bases, with 24 bases between the two germline ends. The V gene's germline CDR1 is MDHEN and CDR2 SYDVKM. The CDR3 consists of 17 residues.

This chain uses TRBV6-5 with TRBJ2-7, with D perhaps matching TRBD2 (6 bases). Germline values: CDR1 MNHEY, CDR2 SVGAGI. CDR3 length: 13 residues. V was trimmed by 2 bases and J by 6 bases, leaving 11 bases between them. CDR3 sequence reads: CASSYGRSGEQYF. CDR3 nucleotides: TGTGCCAGCAGTTACGGGAGGTCCGGCGAGCAGTACTTC.

J is TRBJ1-2 and V is TRBV7-9, with unresolved D. With 2 bases removed from V and 3 bases from J, the gap between germline ends came to 10 bases. Germline-derived CDR1 and CDR2 are SEHNR and FQNEAQ (reference sequence). The CDR3 is 14 amino acids. The CDR3 DNA is TGTGCCAGCAGCTTAAGAGAGTTGGACTATGGCTACACCTTC. Its protein product is CASSLRELDYGYTF.

The V and J genes are TRBV29-1 and TRBJ2-1, with D possibly being TRBD2 (5 bases). V lost 2 bases, J lost 7 bases, and 21 bases lay in between. The V gene's germline CDR1 is SQVTM and CDR2 ANQGSEA. This CDR3 is 16 amino acids long. Here the CDR3 reads CSVELGYLRASNEQFF. For the CDR3, the DNA is TGCAGCGTTGAATTGGGGTACCTGCGGGCGTCGAATGAGCAGTTCTTC.

The chain links TRBV10-1 to TRBJ2-1, with D possibly being TRBD2 (5 bases). The germline CDR1 and CDR2 sequences are WNHNN and SYGVQD (reference sequence). This CDR3 is built from 14 residues. V gave up 0 bases and J gave up 9 bases, with 12 bases separating them. This CDR3 is CASSESRVGSEQFF. CDR3 coding DNA: TGCGCCAGCAGTGAGTCAAGGGTAGGGAGTGAGCAGTTCTTC.

The chain joins TRBV7-9 to TRBJ1-2, with 10 nucleotides matching TRBD1. In germline, CDR1 is SEHNR, CDR2 FQNEAQ (reference sequence). This CDR3 is built from 16 residues. V shed 2 bases, J shed 7 bases, and the junction held 10 bases outside the gene matches. CDR3 residues: CASSLLNRDRGRGYTF. The CDR3 nucleotides are TGTGCCAGCAGCTTATTGAACCGGGACAGGGGTCGTGGCTACACCTTC.

This chain uses TRBV28 with TRBJ1-6; no reliable D call. The CDR3 runs to 13 residues. V lost 3 bases and J lost 7, with 7 bases in between. Looked up from germline, CDR1 is MDHEN and CDR2 is SYDVKM. Here the CDR3 reads CASSFTQNSPLHF. The CDR3 nucleotides read TGTGCCAGCAGTTTCACACAGAATTCACCCCTCCACTTT.

The CDR3 DNA reads as TGCGCCAGCAGCCAAGCGCAGGGGTATAATTCACCCCTCCACTTT. It yields the protein CASSQAQGYNSPLHF. The chain combines TRBV4-3 with TRBJ1-6; D perhaps matches TRBD1 (6 bases). The V end was cut by 1 base, the J end by 4 bases, with 8 bases between. The germline V gene has CDR1 LGHNA and CDR2 YSLEER. The CDR3 totals 15 residues.

This rearrangement joins TRBV11-2 to TRBJ2-2; 8 bases fit TRBD1. This CDR3 region has 17 residues. J lost 1 base, V lost 5 bases, and 9 bases had no gene match. Germline assignment: CDR1 SGHAT and CDR2 FQNNGV. CDR3 DNA: TGTGCCAGCAGCCCTGAATCGACAGGGGAGAACACCGGGGAGCTGTTTTTT. Translation gives CASSPESTGENTGELFF.

CDR3 in amino acids: CASSPGLAGGPVGELFF. The CDR3, as DNA: TGTGCCAGCAGCCCGGGACTAGCGGGGGGGCCGGTCGGGGAGCTGTTTTTT. The rearrangement joins TRBV7-3 to TRBJ2-2; 16 bases are a match to TRBD2. Germline values: CDR1 SGHTA, CDR2 FQGTGA. Germline trimming cut 5 bases from V and 7 bases from J; bases unmatched to any gene: 7. There are 17 residues in the CDR3.

This rearrangement joins TRBV27 to TRBJ2-3; D remains ambiguous. Between the trimmed V and J ends, which lost 1 base and 5 bases, there was a span of 10 bases. The CDR3 consists of 14 residues. In germline, CDR1 is MNHEY, CDR2 SMNVEV (reference sequence). The CDR3 DNA reads TGTGCCAGCAGTTTATTGAACGCAGGAGATACGCAGTATTTT. This codes for CASSLLNAGDTQYF.

This chain uses TRBV2 with TRBJ2-3, with 12 bases matching TRBD2. The length of the CDR3 is 15 residues. V shed 4 bases and J 1 base; nucleotides not matched to a gene: 0. Germline assignment: CDR1 SNHLY and CDR2 FYNNEI. The CDR3 nucleotides read TGTGCCAGCAGTGGGACTAGCGGGGGCACAGATACGCAGTATTTT. The encoded protein is CASSGTSGGTDTQYF.

This chain connects TRBV4-1 to TRBJ2-7; 7 nucleotides line up with TRBD1. The CDR3 extends over 15 amino acids. Germline V gives CDR1 MGHRA, CDR2 YSYEKL. V trimming: 0 bases; J trimming: 3 bases; junction bases outside the gene matches: 5. In DNA form, the CDR3 reads TGCGCCAGCAGCCAAGAGGAGTGGGACAGCTACGAGCAGTACTTC. It codes for CASSQEEWDSYEQYF.

The chain couples TRBV7-9 to TRBJ2-3; no clear D. The CDR3 extends over 14 amino acids. Germline V CDR1 and CDR2: SEHNR, FQNEAQ (reference sequence). The ends were cut back, 3 bases at V and 0 bases at J, with 7 bases in the middle. In nucleotides, the CDR3 is TGTGCCAGCAGCTTGAGTTCTAGCACAGATACGCAGTATTTT. It yields the protein CASSLSSSTDTQYF.

The DNA of the CDR3 is TGCGCCAGCAGCATGACCGGGACGGGGGTAATCGGCCAGTACTTC. Protein product: CASSMTGTGVIGQYF. The chain joins TRBV5-1 to TRBJ2-5, with TRBD2 as a possible D gene (6 bases). CDR3 length: 15 amino acids. CDR1 and CDR2 (germline): SGHRS, YFSETQ. Trimming stripped 4 bases from V and 10 bases from J, with 23 bases between.

A few counts support this clone. V and J are TRBV11-2 and TRBJ2-5; D is perhaps TRBD1 (6 bases). The J call could be wrong; TRBJ2-7 is a better fit for the DNA end. Germline CDR1 is SGHAT and CDR2 is FQNNGV. The CDR3 has 13 amino acids. DNA of the CDR3: TGTGCCAGCAAAGTGGCAGGGGACTACGAGCAGTACTTC. Amino acid sequence: CASKVAGDYEQYF.